This T cell receptor beta chain came from a study of shared clonotypes between healthy human individuals. Study-wide results and caveats: Expectations were that clonotype sharing among donors would be affected by sequencing depth.

The CDR3 spans 14 residues. The germline V gene has CDR1 MNHEY and CDR2 SVGAGI. Trimming shortened V by 2 bases and J by 10 bases, and 15 bases separated the two germline ends. The sample holds one count of this clone. Its antigen is still unknown. Produced via immunoSEQ multiplex PCR; TCRdb's table is partial and in-frame only. The profile shows 650,000 to 700,000 clones, roughly 91% of them singletons. Sequencing used memory CD8+ T cells from PBMCs. Sample subset: CD45RO+ cells pooled with CCR7-negative TemRA cells. The gene calls are TRBV6-5 and TRBJ2-1; D remains unclear. This receptor was obtained from a man aged 18-30 years in good health. Some clones in this sample may be carry-over from other donors' samples. CDR3 DNA: TGTGCCAGCAGTTACACTGGACCTACGCAGGAGCAGTTCTTC. Its protein product is CASSYTGPTQEQFF.